This T cell receptor (beta chain) was retrieved from a study of shared clonotypes between healthy human individuals. The data were produced by immunoSEQ multiplex PCR, yet TCRdb's version contains in-frame clones alone and is incomplete. The table shows over a million clones, with approximately 98.5% occurring only once. This clonotype originated in a man aged 30 to 39 in good health. Material: naive CD4+ T cells sorted from blood. As for subset: CD45RA+ positively selected.

Here the CDR3 reads CASSKQGSNTGELFF. As DNA, the CDR3 is TGTGCCAGTAGTAAGCAGGGTTCGAACACCGGGGAGCTGTTTTTT. J is TRBJ2-2 and V is TRBV19; D may be TRBD1 (5 bases). Germline assignment: CDR1 LNHDA and CDR2 SQIVND (reference sequence). Between the trimmed V and J ends, which lost 4 bases and 0 bases, there was a span of 9 bases. The CDR3 has 15 residues.